These T cell receptor beta chains were read from a single sample in a study of regulatory T cells in long-lasting Graves disease. TCRdb independently ran MiXCR on the multiplex PCR reads; one entry per CDR3 protein. The sample has hundreds of thousands of distinct CDR3 sequences, around 13% seen once. These data also formed part of another study, on T cells in Graves' hyperthyroidism and ophthalmopathy.

Here the sequenced sample was peripheral blood mononuclear cells (PBMCs), taken at new diagnosis, from a patient treated with antithyroid drugs. The origin of the receptors is a woman in her 30s with Graves disease. The CDR3 runs from the conserved cysteine through the conserved F or W. A D gene is named only where the DNA matches it firmly. Size tells how often a clone was seen (once, few, many) or the class of an expanded clone, and some rows leave it out.

size: few
J: TRBJ1-5
D: TRBD1
V: TRBV19
DNA: TGTGCCAGTGGACAGGACCTCAATCAGCCCCAGCATTTT
CDR3: CASGQDLNQPQHF

size: many
J: TRBJ1-6
D: .
V: TRBV3-1
DNA: TGTGCCAGCAGCCTTTCGGACCTTCGAACCTCACCCCTCCACTTT
CDR3: CASSLSDLRTSPLHF

size: many
J: TRBJ2-2
D: .
V: TRBV7-9
DNA: TGTGCCAGCAGCTCCGGGAGAGTCCCATCAAACACCGGGGAGCTGTTTTTT
CDR3: CASSSGRVPSNTGELFF

size: .
J: TRBJ1-1
D: .
V: TRBV28
DNA: TGTGCCAGCAGTTTAGCGACCGGAGGTGAAGCTTTCTTT
CDR3: CASSLATGGEAFF

size: few
J: TRBJ2-1
D: .
V: TRBV27
DNA: TGTGCCAGCAGTTTAGGGCACACTCGCTACAATGAGCAGTTCTTC
CDR3: CASSLGHTRYNEQFF

size: .
J: TRBJ2-7
D: TRBD2
V: TRBV5-1
DNA: TGCGCCAGCAGCCGAACGACTAGCGGGAACTACGAGCAGTACTTC
CDR3: CASSRTTSGNYEQYF

size: many
J: TRBJ2-3
D: .
V: TRBV20-1
DNA: TGCAGTGCTACGAAGGGCCCAGATACGCAGTATTTT
CDR3: CSATKGPDTQYF

size: .
J: TRBJ2-3
D: TRBD2
V: TRBV19
DNA: TGTGCCACCAAGCGGGAAGCCACAGATACGCAGTATTTT
CDR3: CATKREATDTQYF

size: few
J: TRBJ1-6
D: TRBD1
V: TRBV18
DNA: TGTGCCAGCTCACCAGCGGACAGGGCGATGTATAATTCACCCCTCCACTTT
CDR3: CASSPADRAMYNSPLHF

size: few
J: TRBJ2-1
D: .
V: TRBV20-1
DNA: TGCAGTTGGATAGCCTACTCCTACAATGAGCAGTTCTTC
CDR3: CSWIAYSYNEQFF

size: many
J: TRBJ1-6
D: .
V: TRBV2
DNA: TGTGCCAGCAGTGAAGCCGGCGGTTCACCCCTCCACTTT
CDR3: CASSEAGGSPLHF

size: many
J: TRBJ1-1
D: .
V: TRBV7-2
DNA: TGTGCCAGCAGCACAAACAGGGTCCCGAACACTGAAGCTTTCTTT
CDR3: CASSTNRVPNTEAFF

size: .
J: TRBJ2-7
D: TRBD2
V: TRBV5-1
DNA: TGCGCCAGCCAAATAGCGGGAGGTCCGGCCTACGAGCAGTGCTTC
CDR3: CASQIAGGPAYEQCF

size: .
J: TRBJ2-1
D: TRBD2
V: TRBV5-1
DNA: TGCGCCAGCAGAACCTTAGCGGGAGGGTATGGCAATGAGCAGTTCTTC
CDR3: CASRTLAGGYGNEQFF

size: many
J: TRBJ2-1
D: .
V: TRBV2
DNA: TGTGCCAGAGGGGACTTCTCCTACAATGAGCAGTTCTTC
CDR3: CARGDFSYNEQFF

size: .
J: TRBJ2-1
D: .
V: TRBV9
DNA: TGTGCCAGCAGCGTGCTTTTTAGCTCTGAGGAGCAGTTCTTC
CDR3: CASSVLFSSEEQFF

size: many
J: TRBJ2-3
D: TRBD2
V: TRBV6-1
DNA: TGTGCCAGCAGTCCGACTAGCGGGGGCCATAGTACGCAGTATTTT
CDR3: CASSPTSGGHSTQYF

size: few
J: TRBJ2-4
D: .
V: TRBV30
DNA: TGTGCCTGGATGGGCCGGGGATCCAAAAACATTCAGCACTTC
CDR3: CAWMGRGSKNIQHF

size: .
J: TRBJ2-7
D: .
V: TRBV20-1
DNA: TGCAGTGCTACCTCACGGGACCCCCTGAGGGAGCAGTACTTC
CDR3: CSATSRDPLREQYF

size: many
J: TRBJ2-5
D: .
V: TRBV30
DNA: TGTGCCTGGACCTCCAACAGAGGGGAGACCCAGTACTTC
CDR3: CAWTSNRGETQYF

size: many
J: TRBJ2-1
D: .
V: TRBV6-2/TRBV6-3
DNA: TGTGCCAGCAGTTCAGCCAGGGGGCGGGAGAATGAGCAGTTCTTC
CDR3: CASSSARGRENEQFF

size: many
J: TRBJ2-3
D: .
V: TRBV29-1
DNA: TGCAGCGGCACCGCTAGCACAGATACGCAGTATTTT
CDR3: CSGTASTDTQYF

size: .
J: TRBJ1-5
D: TRBD1
V: TRBV18
DNA: TGTGCCAGCGTGGGGACAGAAAATCAGCCCCAGCATTTT
CDR3: CASVGTENQPQHF

size: many
J: TRBJ2-1
D: TRBD2
V: TRBV28
DNA: TGTGCCAGCAGTGGGGGACTAGCGGGAGGAACCAGCTCCTACAATGAGCAGTTCTTC
CDR3: CASSGGLAGGTSSYNEQFF

size: few
J: TRBJ2-1
D: .
V: TRBV6-1
DNA: TGTGCCAGCATTTCATCGTGGTACAATGAGCAGTTCTTC
CDR3: CASISSWYNEQFF

size: many
J: TRBJ2-7
D: .
V: TRBV6-2/TRBV6-3
DNA: TGTGCCAGCAGTACCCCCTTTGAAACCTCCTACGAGCAGTACTTC
CDR3: CASSTPFETSYEQYF

size: many
J: TRBJ1-6
D: .
V: TRBV6-5
DNA: TGTGCCAGCAGTTACGACCCTGGGCGCGATAATTCACCCCTCCACTTT
CDR3: CASSYDPGRDNSPLHF

size: few
J: TRBJ1-3
D: .
V: TRBV10-3
DNA: TGTGCCTCCCGGGGAGGGGACTCTGGAAACACCATATATTTT
CDR3: CASRGGDSGNTIYF

size: .
J: TRBJ2-3
D: .
V: TRBV20-1
DNA: TGCAGTGCTAGTGGGCAGGGCGCAGATACGCAGTATTTT
CDR3: CSASGQGADTQYF

size: .
J: TRBJ2-3
D: .
V: TRBV6-2/TRBV6-3
DNA: TGTGCCAGCAGTTACGGGGGTCCCGCGACAGATACGCAGTATTTT
CDR3: CASSYGGPATDTQYF

size: many
J: TRBJ2-7
D: .
V: TRBV6-1
DNA: TGTGCCAGCAGTGAAGCCGCAAGGGGGAGCTTCTACGAGCAGTACTTC
CDR3: CASSEAARGSFYEQYF

size: many
J: TRBJ2-4
D: .
V: TRBV12-3/TRBV12-4
DNA: TGTGCCAGCAGTCCCGCCGGACGCCAAAACATTCAGTACTTC
CDR3: CASSPAGRQNIQYF

size: .
J: TRBJ2-1
D: .
V: TRBV30
DNA: TGTGCCTGGAGAGACGTGAGGGGCTATGAGCAGTTCTTC
CDR3: CAWRDVRGYEQFF

size: .
J: TRBJ1-1
D: .
V: TRBV7-9
DNA: TGTGCCAGCAGCTTAAAGGGGGGAGACACTGAAGCTTTCTTT
CDR3: CASSLKGGDTEAFF

size: .
J: TRBJ2-1
D: TRBD2
V: TRBV11-2
DNA: TGTGCCAGCAGCCCCCAATTCGGAGTAGCGGGGCTCTTC
CDR3: CASSPQFGVAGLF

size: few
J: TRBJ2-1
D: .
V: TRBV11-3
DNA: TGTGCCAGCAGCTTATACGGGGTGGGCCTGGGGGAGCAGTTCTTC
CDR3: CASSLYGVGLGEQFF

size: many
J: TRBJ1-4
D: .
V: TRBV28
DNA: TGTGCCAGCAGTTTACAGGATGAAAAACTGTTTTTT
CDR3: CASSLQDEKLFF

size: .
J: TRBJ2-5
D: .
V: TRBV2
DNA: TGTGCCAGCAGTGAATTTGGCATTAAAGAGACCCAGTACTTC
CDR3: CASSEFGIKETQYF

size: many
J: TRBJ2-4
D: TRBD1
V: TRBV6-5
DNA: TGTGCCAGCAGTTATCCAGTCCCGGGACAGGGATCGGGCAAAAACATTCAGTACTTC
CDR3: CASSYPVPGQGSGKNIQYF

size: few
J: TRBJ2-2
D: TRBD1
V: TRBV4-1
DNA: TGCGCCAGCAGCCAACACGGGACAGCTAACACCGGGGAGCTGTTTTTT
CDR3: CASSQHGTANTGELFF

size: many
J: TRBJ2-7
D: .
V: TRBV20-1
DNA: TGCAGTGCTAGAGTCCTCGGCGTAGCCGAGCAGTACTTC
CDR3: CSARVLGVAEQYF